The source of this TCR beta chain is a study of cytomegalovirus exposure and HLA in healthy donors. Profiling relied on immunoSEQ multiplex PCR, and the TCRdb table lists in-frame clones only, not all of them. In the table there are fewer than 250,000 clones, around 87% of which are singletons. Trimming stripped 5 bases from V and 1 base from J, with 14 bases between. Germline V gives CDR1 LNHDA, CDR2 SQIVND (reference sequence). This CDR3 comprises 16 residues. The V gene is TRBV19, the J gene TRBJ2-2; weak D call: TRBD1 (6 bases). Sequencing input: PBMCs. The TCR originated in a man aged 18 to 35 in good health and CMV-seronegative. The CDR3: CASSLPGQLNTGELFF. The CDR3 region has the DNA TGTGCCAGTAGTCTACCGGGACAACTGAACACCGGGGAGCTGTTTTTT.